These T cell receptor beta chains were read from a single sample in a study of blood T cells in healthy people across ages. TCRdb itself ran the 5' RACE reads through MiXCR, one entry per CDR3 protein. The repertoire consists of roughly 1.4 million distinct CDR3 sequences, with approximately 60% occurring once and the leading ten covering over 5.5%. Sequenced sample: blood. These receptors were obtained from a young man in good health. Each CDR3 is given with its conserved first and last residue. D genes are given only for firm matches. Part of the rows lack a size; the others show once, few, many or a class for expanded clones.

clone_size	d_call	v_call	j_call	cdr3_aa	cdr3_nt
-	TRBD2	TRBV4-2	TRBJ2-7	CAGSPVTSGGNYEQYF	TGTGCCGGCAGCCCCGTCACTAGCGGGGGAAACTACGAGCAGTACTTC
-	-	TRBV6-1	TRBJ2-5	CASRPRGQGGGETQYF	TGTGCCAGCAGACCCCGAGGACAAGGGGGAGGAGAGACCCAGTACTTC
-	-	TRBV5-1	TRBJ1-6	CASSLVQGGFGSPLHF	TGCGCCAGCAGCTTGGTACAGGGAGGATTTGGCTCACCCCTCCACTTT
once	TRBD2	TRBV28	TRBJ2-5	CASSLPGGSLLQETQYF	TGTGCCAGCAGTCTCCCTGGCGGGAGCCTCCTACAAGAGACCCAGTACTTC
-	-	TRBV29-1	TRBJ2-7	CSVEAGHGYEQYF	TGCAGCGTTGAGGCAGGTCATGGCTACGAGCAGTACTTC
-	-	TRBV29-1	TRBJ2-3	CSVADSEHSTDTQYF	TGCAGCGTTGCCGATAGCGAACATAGCACAGATACGCAGTATTTT
-	-	TRBV25-1	TRBJ1-1	CASSESNMNTEAFF	TGTGCCAGCAGTGAAAGCAATATGAACACTGAAGCTTTCTTT
-	TRBD1	TRBV20-1	TRBJ1-1	CSAPTRQGGTEAFF	TGCAGTGCTCCCACCCGACAGGGGGGAACTGAAGCTTTCTTT
-	-	TRBV29-1	TRBJ2-3	CSVEGTFKDTQYF	TGCAGCGTTGAGGGGACTTTCAAAGATACGCAGTATTTT
-	TRBD2	TRBV11-2	TRBJ2-4	CASSLGDGSGGVVVKNIQYF	TGTGCCAGCAGCTTAGGGGACGGTAGCGGGGGGGTTGTCGTCAAAAACATTCAGTACTTC
-	-	TRBV7-9	TRBJ1-2	CASSSVAEGGYTF	TGTGCCAGCAGCTCTGTTGCTGAAGGGGGCTACACCTTC
-	-	TRBV3-1	TRBJ1-2	CASSQVSGPYGYTF	TGTGCCAGCAGCCAAGTTTCGGGACCCTATGGCTACACCTTC
-	-	TRBV10-3	TRBJ2-3	CAISELGDAQYF	TGTGCCATCAGTGAGTTGGGAGATGCGCAGTATTTT
few	-	TRBV6-1	TRBJ2-5	CASSSRTQPQETQYF	TGTGCCAGCAGTTCACGGACACAACCCCAAGAGACCCAGTACTTC
few	-	TRBV11-2	TRBJ2-1	CASSPPLVGTDEQFF	TGTGCCAGCAGCCCCCCCCTAGTGGGGACCGATGAGCAGTTCTTC
once	-	TRBV12-3/TRBV12-4	TRBJ2-7	CASSLGHFTSYEQYF	TGTGCCAGCAGTTTAGGACACTTTACCTCCTACGAGCAGTACTTC
-	-	TRBV4-2	TRBJ2-3	CASSQGPSPEADTQYF	TGTGCCAGCAGCCAAGGTCCTAGCCCGGAGGCAGATACGCAGTATTTT
-	-	TRBV7-9	TRBJ1-5	CASSSFDGASNQPQHF	TGTGCCAGCAGCTCCTTTGACGGGGCTAGCAATCAGCCCCAGCATTTT
-	-	TRBV4-1	TRBJ1-6	CASSQEVSSPLHF	TGCGCCAGCAGCCAAGAAGTGTCTTCACCCCTCCACTTT
-	TRBD2	TRBV4-3	TRBJ2-1	CASSQEFGSAGGSLYNEQFF	TGCGCCAGCAGCCAAGAATTCGGGTCGGCGGGGGGGTCCCTCTACAATGAGCAGTTCTTC
-	-	TRBV6-5	TRBJ2-2	CASSYGRGRIGELFF	TGTGCCAGCAGTTACGGGCGGGGGCGAATCGGGGAGCTGTTTTTT
-	TRBD2	TRBV9	TRBJ2-1	CASRMGGSSSYNEQFF	TGTGCCAGCAGAATGGGGGGGTCGAGCTCCTACAATGAGCAGTTCTTC
-	TRBD1	TRBV20-1	TRBJ2-3	CSATDRVSTDTQYF	TGCAGTGCTACGGACAGGGTCAGTACAGATACGCAGTATTTT
-	TRBD2	TRBV20-1	TRBJ2-5	CSARDSPGGQYF	TGCAGTGCTAGGGACTCGCCGGGAGGGCAGTACTTC
few	TRBD2	TRBV6-2/TRBV6-3	TRBJ2-5	CASTLTSGGYNEQYF	TGTGCCAGCACTCTAACTAGCGGGGGCTACAATGAGCAGTACTTC